This TCR beta chain emerged from a study of vaccination and CD4 T cells after COVID-19. Study overall: The convalescent group had six males, four females, seven Caucasians, two Asians, one multiracial. Treatment of control cultures consisted of a CEFX pool, an HIV-1 Nef pool, or no peptide.

Treatment reported: approximately nine-day PBMC culture with coronavirus spike peptide pools or control peptides (ViraFEST assay). ViraFEST used peptide pools to expand antigen-specific T cells before TCR sequencing. To note about this clonotype: What it binds is not known.

The Oncomine TCR Beta short-read assay sequenced DNA from cultured CD4+ T cells. MiXCR, applied by TCRdb to the PCR reads, yields one record per CDR3 protein. This sample has around 12,000 distinct CDR3 sequences; around 80% occur once, and the top ten carry more than 25%. The TCR sequence derives from a human donor who had recovered from COVID-19. The sequencing sample was made of CD4+ T cells from blood, cultured in vitro.

In nucleotides, the CDR3 is TGTGCCAGCAGTTTACCCCAGGCGGACGAGCAGTACTTC. Amino acid sequence: CASSLPQADEQYF. The chain joins TRBV28 to TRBJ2-7, with D uncertain. V was pared by 2 bases and J by 5 bases, with 10 bases between. In germline, CDR1 is MDHEN, CDR2 SYDVKM. CDR3 size: 13 residues.